This T cell receptor beta chain was recovered during a study of prognosis after radiotherapy for stage I lung cancer. The overall study: Under 15 cases involved newly diagnosed primary stage I lung tumors, and a few involved oligometastatic NSCLC subsequent to surgical resection of the primary tumor. Broader study findings: Patients who developed distant metastases had lower Shannon entropy after stereotactic body radiation therapy.

Amplification of the TCR beta CDR3 (from genomic DNA) was done by two-round multiplex PCR. Amplification during the initial PCR round employed primers specific to each TRBV and TRBJ gene. TCRdb ran MiXCR on the multiplex PCR reads and lists one entry per CDR3 protein. This table has fewer than 25,000 distinct CDR3 sequences, roughly 47% appearing once. This clonotype was picked up many times. The antigen is undetermined. This CDR3 comprises 15 residues. V lost 3 bases to trimming and J lost 9 bases; unmatched junction nucleotides: 13. The germline CDR1 and CDR2 sequences are DFQATT and SNEGSKA (reference sequence). Among the patients, all were node-negative on CT and PET/CT, and none had received prior chemotherapy or radiotherapy or had other malignancies.

Sequences were derived from PBMCs, sampled before or after stereotactic body radiation therapy (not recorded which). The chain carries TRBV20-1 and TRBJ1-5, with TRBD1 identical over 8 bases. The TCR sequence derives from a donor aged 50 or older with non-small cell lung cancer. The CDR3 DNA is TGCAGTGCTAGCGGACAGGGACCCGGTTCCGCGCCCCAGCATTTT. The encoded protein is CSASGQGPGSAPQHF.